These T cell receptor beta chains were read from a single sample in a study of shared T cell receptors in the human thymus. Sequencing used immunoSEQ multiplex PCR; TCRdb keeps in-frame clones, though not all of them. This repertoire shows some 700,000 clones, approximately 85% found once; its top ten account for about 0.0098%. These sequences were also reported in another study, on human thymus T cells.

Material for sequencing was thymocytes. Receptors were obtained from a girl under two years old with a congenital heart defect. CDR3s include the opening cysteine and the closing phenylalanine or tryptophan. A D gene is named only where the DNA matches it firmly. For some rows the clone size is stated as once, few or many, or as a class when expanded; others skip it.

V,J,D,size,DNA,CDR3
TRBV15,TRBJ1-5,.,.,TGTGCCACCAGCAGAGGTCAGGGGTTGCTACAGCCCCAGCATTTT,CATSRGQGLLQPQHF
TRBV5-6,TRBJ1-1,.,once,TGTGCCAGCAGCATAATAGGTGGGAGGCCGGGAGCTTTCTTT,CASSIIGGRPGAFF
TRBV23-1,TRBJ2-2,.,.,TGCGCCAGCAGTCAATTAGGTCGAGAGGGGGTGAACACCGGGGAGCTGTTTTTT,CASSQLGREGVNTGELFF
TRBV2,TRBJ1-5,.,.,TGTGCCAGCAGTGAGGAACCCCGCGGCCACAATCAGCCCCAGCATTTT,CASSEEPRGHNQPQHF
TRBV11-2,TRBJ1-4,.,.,TGTGCCAGCAGGGTGACAGCCCTTTCCGACGAAAAACTGTTTTTT,CASRVTALSDEKLFF
TRBV6-1,TRBJ1-1,TRBD1,.,TGTGCCAGCAGTTCCAGGACAGGTCGGAACACTGAAGCTTTCTTT,CASSSRTGRNTEAFF
TRBV6-5,TRBJ1-2,TRBD1,.,TGTGCCAGCAGTTCGGAGGCCGGGACAGATTCATATGGCTACACCTTC,CASSSEAGTDSYGYTF
TRBV20-1,TRBJ1-2,.,.,TGCAGTGCGAGGGGGTCCTATGGCTACACCTTC,CSARGSYGYTF
TRBV7-2,TRBJ1-6,.,.,TGTGCCAGCAGCCCCCGCCTGGGGGGGCGAAATTCACCCCTCCACTTT,CASSPRLGGRNSPLHF
TRBV13,TRBJ1-3,.,.,TGTGCCAGCAGCTTAGGACTGCGTGAGGCGGGAGGAAACACCATATATTTT,CASSLGLREAGGNTIYF
TRBV2,TRBJ1-5,TRBD1,.,TGTGCCAGCAGAGGACAGGGCGGAAATCAGCCCCAGCATTTT,CASRGQGGNQPQHF
TRBV6-6,TRBJ2-5,TRBD1,.,TGTGCCAGCAGTTGGGGACAGGGGGGAGAGACCCAGTACTTC,CASSWGQGGETQYF
TRBV5-5,TRBJ2-3,.,.,TGTGCCAGCAGCTTGCCCCTTTGGGACAACACAGATACGCAGTATTTT,CASSLPLWDNTDTQYF
TRBV5-4,TRBJ1-2,.,few,TGTGCCAGCCGAGAGGGGGACTATGGCTACACCTTC,CASREGDYGYTF
TRBV18,TRBJ1-1,.,.,TGTGCCAGCTCACCATTATGGGCCAGGGAAGCCACTGAAGCTTTCTTT,CASSPLWAREATEAFF
TRBV6-1,TRBJ2-3,TRBD1,few,TGTGCCAGCAGTGACAGGGGGTGGACAGATACGCAGTATTTT,CASSDRGWTDTQYF
TRBV13,TRBJ2-6,.,.,TGTGCCAGCAGCCACGTCGGGTGGGGACATCCCCAGGGTGGGGCCAACGTCCTGACTTTC,CASSHVGWGHPQGGANVLTF
TRBV7-2,TRBJ1-5,.,.,TGTGCCAGCAGCCCAGACCCTGGACGGGGAAATCAGCCCCAGCATTTT,CASSPDPGRGNQPQHF
TRBV7-9,TRBJ2-3,.,.,TGTGCCAGCAGCCCCGGGGATACTGCTAGCACAGATACGCAGTATTTT,CASSPGDTASTDTQYF
TRBV9,TRBJ2-7,TRBD2,.,TGTGCCAGCAGCGCCGGGACTAGCGGGGGCTACGAGCAGTACTTC,CASSAGTSGGYEQYF
TRBV4-1,TRBJ2-7,TRBD1,once,TGCGCCAGCAGCCAAGGTAACCGGGACAGGGGGAAATACGAGCAGTACTTC,CASSQGNRDRGKYEQYF
TRBV28,TRBJ2-1,TRBD1,.,TGTGCCAGCAGTTTACTCTCCGGGACAGGATTGGGTGAGCAGTTCTTC,CASSLLSGTGLGEQFF